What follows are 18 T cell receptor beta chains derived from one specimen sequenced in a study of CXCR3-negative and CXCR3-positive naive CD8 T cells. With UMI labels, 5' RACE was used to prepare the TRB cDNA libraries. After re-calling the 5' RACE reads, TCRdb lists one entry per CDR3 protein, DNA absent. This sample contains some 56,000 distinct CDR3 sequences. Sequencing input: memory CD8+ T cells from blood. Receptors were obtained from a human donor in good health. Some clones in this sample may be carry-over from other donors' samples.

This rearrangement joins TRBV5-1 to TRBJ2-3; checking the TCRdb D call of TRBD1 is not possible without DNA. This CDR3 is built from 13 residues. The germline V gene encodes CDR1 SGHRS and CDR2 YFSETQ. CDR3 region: CASSYRTSSTQYF. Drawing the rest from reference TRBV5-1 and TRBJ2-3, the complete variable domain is KAGVTQTPRYLIKTRGQQVTLSCSPISGHRSVSWYQQTPGQGLQFLFEYFSETQRNKGNFPGRFSGRQFSNSRSEMNVSTLELGDSALYLCASSYRTSSTQYFGPGTRLTVL.

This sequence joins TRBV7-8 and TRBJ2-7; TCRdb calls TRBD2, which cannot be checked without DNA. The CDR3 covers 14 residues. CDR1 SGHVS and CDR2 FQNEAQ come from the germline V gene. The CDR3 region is CASSLIGGPLEQYF.

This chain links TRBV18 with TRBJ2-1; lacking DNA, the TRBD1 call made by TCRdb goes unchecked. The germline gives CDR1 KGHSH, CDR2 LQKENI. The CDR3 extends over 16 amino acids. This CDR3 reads CASSPAGVISYNEQFF. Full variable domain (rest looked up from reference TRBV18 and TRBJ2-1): NAGVMQNPRHLVRRRGQEARLRCSPMKGHSHVYWYRQLPEEGLKFMVYLQKENIIDESGMPKERFSAEFPKEGPSILRIQQVVRGDSAAYFCASSPAGVISYNEQFFGPGTRLTVL.

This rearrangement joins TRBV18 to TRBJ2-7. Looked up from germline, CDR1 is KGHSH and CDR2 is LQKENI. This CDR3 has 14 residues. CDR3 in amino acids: CASSRAHSSYEQYF. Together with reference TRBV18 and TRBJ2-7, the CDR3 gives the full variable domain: NAGVMQNPRHLVRRRGQEARLRCSPMKGHSHVYWYRQLPEEGLKFMVYLQKENIIDESGMPKERFSAEFPKEGPSILRIQQVVRGDSAAYFCASSRAHSSYEQYFGPGTRLTVT.

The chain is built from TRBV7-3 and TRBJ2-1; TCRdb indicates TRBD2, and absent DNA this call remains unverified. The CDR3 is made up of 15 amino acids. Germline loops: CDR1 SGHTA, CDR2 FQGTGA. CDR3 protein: CASSFVLAANNEQFF.

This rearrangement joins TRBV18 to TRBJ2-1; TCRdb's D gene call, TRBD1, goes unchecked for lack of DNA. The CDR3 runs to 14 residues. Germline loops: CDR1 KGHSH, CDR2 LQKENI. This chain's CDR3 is CASSHRDRRDEQFF.

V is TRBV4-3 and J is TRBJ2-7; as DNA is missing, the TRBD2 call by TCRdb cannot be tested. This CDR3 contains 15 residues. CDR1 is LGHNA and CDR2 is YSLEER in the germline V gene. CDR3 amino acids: CASSQDRLAAYEQYF.

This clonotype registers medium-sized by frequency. CDR3: CSARAAGEIDEQFF. The genes are TRBV20-1 and TRBJ2-1; TCRdb's D call of TRBD1 is untestable without DNA. The CDR3 is 14 amino acids. Germline V gene lookup returns CDR1 DFQATT and CDR2 SNEGSKA (reference sequence).

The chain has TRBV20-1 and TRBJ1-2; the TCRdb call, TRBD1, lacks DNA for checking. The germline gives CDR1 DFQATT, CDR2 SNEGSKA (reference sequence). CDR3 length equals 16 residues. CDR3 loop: CSARDNSDREIGGYTF.

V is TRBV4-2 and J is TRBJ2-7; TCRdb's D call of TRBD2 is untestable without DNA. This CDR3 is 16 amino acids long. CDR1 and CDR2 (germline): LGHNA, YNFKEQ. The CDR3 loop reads CASRPDGGGGIYEQYF.

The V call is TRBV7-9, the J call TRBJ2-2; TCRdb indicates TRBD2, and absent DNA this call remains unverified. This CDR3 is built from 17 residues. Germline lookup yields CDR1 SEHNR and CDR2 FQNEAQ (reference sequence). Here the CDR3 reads CASSFNPTTTNTGELFF.

The CDR3 loop is CASQPGTRRNEQFF. This chain uses TRBV19 with TRBJ2-1; the TRBD2 assignment by TCRdb is unverifiable without DNA. The CDR3 covers 14 residues. Germline CDR1 is LNHDA and CDR2 is SQIVND (reference sequence).

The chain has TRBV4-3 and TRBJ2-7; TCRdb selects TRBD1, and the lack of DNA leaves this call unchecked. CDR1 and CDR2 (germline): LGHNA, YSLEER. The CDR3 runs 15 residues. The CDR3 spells CASSRFNGARYEQYF.

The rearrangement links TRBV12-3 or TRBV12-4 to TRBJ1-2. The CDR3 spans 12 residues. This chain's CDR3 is CASVSVDYGYTF.

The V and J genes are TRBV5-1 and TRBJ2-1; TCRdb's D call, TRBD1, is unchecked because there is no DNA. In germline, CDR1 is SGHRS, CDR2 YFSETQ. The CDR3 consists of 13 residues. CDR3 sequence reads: CASSGVTGNEQFF.

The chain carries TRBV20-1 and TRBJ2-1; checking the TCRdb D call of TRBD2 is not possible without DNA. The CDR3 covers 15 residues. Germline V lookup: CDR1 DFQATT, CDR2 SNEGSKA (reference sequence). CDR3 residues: CSAGPPGLSYNEQFF.

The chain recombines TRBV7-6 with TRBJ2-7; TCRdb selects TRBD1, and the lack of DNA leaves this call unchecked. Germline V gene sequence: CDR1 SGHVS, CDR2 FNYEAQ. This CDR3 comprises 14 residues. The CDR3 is CASSPGGRSYEQYF.

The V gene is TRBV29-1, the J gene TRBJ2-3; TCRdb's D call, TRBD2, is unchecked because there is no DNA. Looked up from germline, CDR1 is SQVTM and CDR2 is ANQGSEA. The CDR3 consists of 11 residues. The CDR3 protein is CSVRETDTQYF.